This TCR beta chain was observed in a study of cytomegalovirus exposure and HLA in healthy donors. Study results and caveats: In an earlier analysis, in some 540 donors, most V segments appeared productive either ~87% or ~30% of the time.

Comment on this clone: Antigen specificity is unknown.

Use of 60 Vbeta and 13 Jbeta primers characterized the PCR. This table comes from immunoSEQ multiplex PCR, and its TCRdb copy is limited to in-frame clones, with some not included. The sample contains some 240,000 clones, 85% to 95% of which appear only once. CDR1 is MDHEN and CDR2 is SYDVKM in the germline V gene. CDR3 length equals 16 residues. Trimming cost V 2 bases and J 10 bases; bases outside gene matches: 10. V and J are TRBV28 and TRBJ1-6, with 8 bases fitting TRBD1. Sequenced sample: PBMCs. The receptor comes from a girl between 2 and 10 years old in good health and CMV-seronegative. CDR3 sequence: CASSLPQGANRSPLHF. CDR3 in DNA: TGTGCCAGCAGTTTACCCCAGGGGGCGAACAGGTCACCCCTCCACTTT.